The rows below give T cell receptor beta chains drawn from one sample of a study of control samples from healthy donors and cancer patients. Sequencing was performed with immunoSEQ multiplex PCR; in TCRdb, only in-frame clones are kept and a portion is missing. The repertoire includes under 65,000 clones, 91% of them detected once, and 0.8% to 1% sits in the top ten. Sample: PBMCs. These receptors all come from a man aged 30 to 45 with colorectal cancer. Both conserved end residues are part of each CDR3. The D gene is left open where the match is weak. Some rows have no size entry. The others give once, few or many, or a class for an expanded clone.

>TRBD1|TRBJ1-5|18|TRBV7-2|.
CASTLRGTGGVRNQPQHF
TGTGCCAGCACCTTGAGAGGGACAGGGGGCGTTAGGAATCAGCCCCAGCATTTT
>.|TRBJ2-7|14|TRBV5-8|.
CASSPSGRSYEQYF
TGTGCCAGCAGCCCCTCGGGGCGGAGCTACGAGCAGTACTTC
>TRBD1|TRBJ1-6|16|TRBV5-6|.
CASSYPGGTGDSPLHF
TGTGCCAGCAGCTACCCAGGGGGGACAGGGGATTCACCCCTCCACTTT
>.|TRBJ1-5|19|TRBV21-1|.
CASSKGRGQGSNSNQPQHF
TGTGCCAGCAGCAAAGGGAGGGGACAGGGGTCCAATAGCAATCAGCCCCAGCATTTT
>TRBD1|TRBJ1-2|11|TRBV29-1|.
CSVVTGGGYTF
TGCAGCGTGGTCACAGGGGGAGGCTACACCTTC
>.|TRBJ2-2|12|TRBV27|.
CASSQDTGELFF
TGTGCCAGCAGTCAAGACACCGGGGAGCTGTTTTTT
>.|TRBJ1-2|12|TRBV10-3|few
CAISEDRYGYTF
TGTGCCATCAGTGAAGACAGGTATGGCTACACCTTC
>.|TRBJ2-3|18|TRBV15|.
CATSRDGFIGGKVNTQYF
TGTGCCACCAGCAGAGATGGGTTTATAGGGGGTAAAGTGAATACGCAGTATTTT
>.|TRBJ2-1|14|TRBV24-1|.
CATSDLRGGVGQFF
TGTGCCACCAGTGATTTGCGGGGAGGAGTTGGGCAGTTCTTC
>.|TRBJ1-5|13|TRBV6-5|once
CASSKGTGQPQHF
TGTGCCAGCAGTAAGGGGACGGGACAGCCCCAGCATTTT
>TRBD1|TRBJ2-7|15|TRBV11-2|.
CASSYGTVLTYEQYF
TGTGCCAGCAGCTACGGGACAGTGCTAACCTACGAGCAGTACTTC
>.|TRBJ2-3|14|TRBV19|.
CASRRDIVADTQYF
TGTGCCAGTAGGCGGGACATAGTGGCAGATACGCAGTATTTT
>TRBD2|TRBJ2-3|14|TRBV29-1|.
CSAAGGAGADTQYF
TGCAGCGCCGCCGGGGGGGCCGGGGCAGATACGCAGTATTTT
>.|TRBJ2-1|14|TRBV12-5|once
CASGEGQPSAEQFF
TGTGCTAGTGGGGAGGGACAGCCGTCGGCTGAGCAGTTCTTC
>TRBD2|TRBJ2-5|14|TRBV5-6|.
CASSLMGEGETQYF
TGTGCCAGCAGCTTGATGGGGGAGGGAGAGACCCAGTACTTC
>.|TRBJ1-5|14|TRBV24-1|.
CATSDTDWEQPQHF
TGTGCCACCAGTGATACAGATTGGGAACAGCCCCAGCATTTT
>TRBD1|TRBJ2-7|13|TRBV12-3/TRBV12-4|.
CASSPRGPYEQYF
TGTGCCAGTTCTCCGAGGGGGCCCTACGAGCAGTACTTC
>.|TRBJ2-3|13|TRBV6-5|once
CASSPRVTDTQYF
TGTGCCAGCAGTCCTCGGGTCACAGATACGCAGTATTTT
>.|TRBJ2-2|14|TRBV7-6|.
CASSLEWGAGELFF
TGTGCCAGCAGCTTAGAGTGGGGGGCCGGGGAGCTGTTTTTT
>.|TRBJ1-1|15|TRBV29-1|.
CSVGDRANEGGEAFF
TGCAGCGTTGGGGACCGGGCGAATGAAGGCGGTGAAGCTTTCTTT
>.|TRBJ1-1|13|TRBV12-3/TRBV12-4|.
CASSSRRNTEAFF
TGTGCCAGCAGTTCAAGGAGGAACACTGAAGCTTTCTTT
>.|TRBJ2-6|16|TRBV4-3|few
CASSQDTASGANVLTF
TGCGCCAGCAGCCAAGATACCGCCTCTGGGGCCAACGTCCTGACTTTC
>.|TRBJ2-3|12|TRBV10-3|few
CAISATTDTQYF
TGTGCCATCAGTGCTACCACAGATACGCAGTATTTT
>.|TRBJ2-7|13|TRBV2|.
CASSGQRTYEQYF
TGTGCCAGCAGTGGACAGCGTACCTACGAGCAGTACTTC
>.|TRBJ2-2|14|TRBV19|.
CASSIGGLTGELFF
TGTGCCAGTAGTATAGGGGGGTTGACCGGGGAGCTGTTTTTT
>.|TRBJ1-1|16|TRBV6-5|.
CASSYSEVGTNTEAFF
TGTGCCAGCAGTTACTCGGAGGTGGGCACGAACACTGAAGCTTTCTTT
>.|TRBJ2-6|17|TRBV5-4|.
CASSLVGRVSGANVLTF
TGTGCCAGCAGCTTGGTTGGCAGGGTATCTGGGGCCAACGTCCTGACTTTC
>TRBD1|TRBJ2-1|14|TRBV29-1|.
CSSRRQGPYNEQFF
TGCAGTTCCCGCCGACAGGGCCCCTACAATGAGCAGTTCTTC
>.|TRBJ2-3|12|TRBV7-2|once
CASSLRADTQYF
TGTGCCAGCAGCTTACGGGCAGATACGCAGTATTTT
>.|TRBJ1-2|18|TRBV7-2|.
CASSLVPVALRVSYGYTF
TGTGCCAGCAGCTTAGTCCCCGTTGCGCTTAGGGTCAGCTATGGCTACACCTTC
>TRBD1|TRBJ1-4|12|TRBV7-9|.
CASSKDRDKLFF
TGTGCCAGCAGCAAAGACAGGGACAAACTGTTTTTT
>TRBD1|TRBJ2-3|15|TRBV18|.
CASSQDRGPQDTQYF
TGTGCCAGCTCCCAGGACAGGGGGCCCCAAGATACGCAGTATTTT
>.|TRBJ1-6|17|TRBV10-3|.
CAISAGRGPGESSPLHF
TGTGCCATCAGTGCTGGGCGGGGACCCGGCGAATCCTCACCCCTCCACTTT